This T cell receptor beta chain was documented in a study of shared clonotypes between healthy human individuals. Over several immunoSEQ plates, each subset's genomic DNA was distributed in even portions. Bulk PBMC genomic DNA spanned ten immunoSEQ deep plates. Using immunoSEQ multiplex PCR, the repertoire was profiled, and TCRdb retains in-frame clones only, with some absent. The table includes around 500,000 clones, around 80% detected once. CDR1 and CDR2 (germline): ENHRY, SYGVKD. Trimming left V 4 bases short and J 2 bases short, with 5 bases between. The CDR3 contains 13 residues. Sequencing was performed on PBMCs. This TCR derives from a woman between 40 and 50 years old in good health. Some clones in this sample may be carry-over from other donors' samples. The chain couples TRBV10-3 to TRBJ2-2, with D hard to call. The CDR3 sequence: CAISVLNTGELFF. The CDR3 DNA follows: TGTGCCATCAGTGTACTAAACACCGGGGAGCTGTTTTTT.